What follows are 17 T cell receptor beta chains derived from one specimen sequenced in a study of cytomegalovirus exposure and HLA in healthy donors. PCR used 60 Vbeta primers and 13 Jbeta primers. Sequencing used immunoSEQ multiplex PCR; TCRdb keeps in-frame clones, though not all of them. The sample holds around 150,000 clones, approximately 71% seen once. The sequenced material came from PBMCs. The receptors were gathered from a man aged 25 to 40 in good health and CMV-seropositive.

The chain combines TRBV6-5 with TRBJ1-1, with D tentatively TRBD1 (5 bases). The CDR3 totals 15 residues. The V end was cut by 0 bases, the J end by 3 bases, with 11 bases between. The V gene's germline CDR1 is MNHEY and CDR2 SVGAGI. CDR3 bases: TGTGCCAGCAGTTACTCGAGCAGGGTCGACACTGAAGCTTTCTTT. Protein sequence: CASSYSSRVDTEAFF.

The chain joins TRBV11-2 to TRBJ2-3; D remains unclear. Germline V lookup: CDR1 SGHAT, CDR2 FQNNGV. This CDR3 has 14 residues. With 6 bases removed from V and 2 bases from J, the gap between germline ends came to 12 bases. The CDR3 loop reads CASRFGALTDTQYF. The CDR3 DNA is TGTGCCAGCAGGTTCGGAGCGCTCACAGATACGCAGTATTTT.

The J gene is TRBJ2-5, the V gene TRBV4-1; no clear D gene. The closer fit of TRBJ2-7 to the DNA end suggests the J call may be wrong. Germline loops: CDR1 MGHRA, CDR2 YSYEKL. This CDR3 comprises 11 residues. CDR3 loop: CASSQVSEQYF. The DNA of the CDR3 is TGCGCCAGCAGCCAAGTAAGCGAGCAGTACTTC.

The V call is TRBV10-1, the J call TRBJ2-5, with 7 bases lining up with TRBD2. CDR1 is WNHNN and CDR2 is SYGVQD in the germline V gene (reference sequence). The CDR3 sequence is 14 residues long. After removal of 2 bases from V and 5 bases from J, the junction contained 5 bases not matched to a gene. This CDR3 reads CASSEGGSRETQYF. Written as DNA, the CDR3 is TGCGCCAGCAGTGAGGGCGGGAGCCGGGAGACCCAGTACTTC.

This clone has only a few counts. The CDR3 DNA reads as TGTGCCAGCAGCTTGAGACAGAACACTGAAGCTTTCTTT. Encoded protein: CASSLRQNTEAFF. The rearrangement links TRBV7-9 to TRBJ1-1; D unresolved. V dropped 3 bases and J dropped 1 base, with 6 bases sitting between them. CDR3 size: 13 residues. Per germline, CDR1 SEHNR and CDR2 FQNEAQ (reference sequence).

The CDR3 region has the DNA TGTGCCAGCAGCTTCCTGGGACACGGCACTGAAGCTTTCTTT. It encodes CASSFLGHGTEAFF. This chain joins TRBV5-5 and TRBJ1-1; possibly TRBD1 for D (6 bases). This CDR3 comprises 14 residues. The V gene's germline CDR1 is SGHKS and CDR2 YYEKEE (reference sequence). Trimming took off 2 bases at V and 4 bases at J, with 12 bases between the two ends.

This clone came up a few times. V is TRBV4-1 and J is TRBJ2-7; possible D gene TRBD2, 6 bases. The CDR3 is 16 residues long. Trimming took 0 bases from V and 0 from J, leaving 12 bases between them. Germline V gives CDR1 MGHRA, CDR2 YSYEKL. The CDR3 DNA sequence: TGCGCCAGCAGCCAAGAGGCTAGCGACAGCTCCTACGAGCAGTACTTC. It codes for CASSQEASDSSYEQYF.

This clone was observed a few times. The chain combines TRBV19 with TRBJ2-1; 7 bases align to TRBD2. The CDR3 extends over 14 amino acids. Germline V lookup: CDR1 LNHDA, CDR2 SQIVND (reference sequence). With V trimmed by 5 bases and J by 7 bases, 8 bases remained unmatched. CDR3 bases: TGTGCCAGTAGTGTCCGGTGGGGACTAAATGAGCAGTTCTTC. Amino acid sequence: CASSVRWGLNEQFF.

This chain joins TRBV27 and TRBJ2-3; the match to TRBD2 covers 11 bases. This CDR3 comprises 16 residues. With 5 bases clipped from V and 3 bases from J, the junction kept 7 bases outside the gene matches. Germline CDR1 reads MNHEY; CDR2 reads SMNVEV (reference sequence). The CDR3 here is CASSGGLAAPTDTQYF. CDR3 sequence (DNA): TGTGCCAGCAGTGGGGGACTAGCGGCACCTACAGATACGCAGTATTTT.

This clone was picked up a small number of times. The rearrangement joins TRBV29-1 to TRBJ2-5; TRBD2 agrees at 7 bases. Losses at the gene ends were 7 bases for V and 2 bases for J; bases not matched to a gene: 4. Germline CDR1 is SQVTM and CDR2 is ANQGSEA. The CDR3 contains 12 residues. CDR3 DNA sequence: TGCAGCGAGACTAGCAGACAAGAGACCCAGTACTTC. Encoded protein: CSETSRQETQYF.

The V gene is TRBV5-1, the J gene TRBJ2-7, with TRBD1 matching 7 bases. Germline V CDR1 and CDR2: SGHRS, YFSETQ. The CDR3 spans 16 residues. Losses at the gene ends were 0 bases for V and 3 bases for J; bases not matched to a gene: 9. The CDR3 region is CASSLALQGSDYEQYF. The DNA for the CDR3 is TGCGCCAGCAGCTTGGCCTTACAGGGGTCCGACTACGAGCAGTACTTC.

This clone was seen a few times. The rearrangement joins TRBV28 to TRBJ1-6, with a weak D call TRBD1 (6 bases). The V gene lost 4 bases and the J gene lost 7 bases, with 8 bases spanning the gap. CDR1 is MDHEN and CDR2 is SYDVKM in the germline V gene. The CDR3 is 13 residues long. For the CDR3, the DNA is TGTGCCAGCAGTTACAGGGTAAATTCACCCCTCCACTTT. It codes for CASSYRVNSPLHF.

This clone appeared once. V is TRBV6-5 and J is TRBJ1-4; TRBD1 matches at 10 bases. The J segment lost 7 bases and the V segment lost 2 bases, leaving 7 bases of the junction unmatched. The length of the CDR3 is 16 residues. Germline loops: CDR1 MNHEY, CDR2 SVGAGI. CDR3 residues: CASSYGDRGPGEKLFF. Written as DNA, the CDR3 is TGTGCCAGCAGTTACGGGGACAGGGGCCCAGGTGAAAAACTGTTTTTT.

This chain links TRBV6-5 with TRBJ2-3; D is undetermined. The germline V gene has CDR1 MNHEY and CDR2 SVGAGI. The V gene lost 2 bases and the J gene lost 0 bases, with 6 bases spanning the gap. This CDR3 comprises 14 residues. CDR3 protein: CASSYTSSTDTQYF. CDR3 in DNA: TGTGCCAGCAGTTACACATCTAGCACAGATACGCAGTATTTT.

V gene TRBV5-4 combines with J gene TRBJ1-1, with D possibly being TRBD1 (5 bases). The CDR3 runs 14 residues. The germline V and J ends were trimmed by 4 bases and 4 bases, with 14 bases remaining between them. Looked up from germline, CDR1 is SGHNT and CDR2 is YYREEE (reference sequence). The CDR3 sequence: CASSPQGYTTEAFF. CDR3 nucleotide sequence: TGTGCCAGCAGCCCGCAGGGTTATACCACTGAAGCTTTCTTT.

This clone was seen only once. The V gene is TRBV27, the J gene TRBJ1-2; possibly TRBD1 for D (6 bases). The CDR3 is 13 amino acids. Between the trimmed V and J ends, which lost 4 bases and 2 bases, there was a span of 8 bases. Germline values: CDR1 MNHEY, CDR2 SMNVEV (reference sequence). Written as DNA, the CDR3 is TGTGCCAGCAGTTGGGACAAGAACTATGGCTACACCTTC. Its translation is CASSWDKNYGYTF.

The rearrangement uses TRBV18 and TRBJ1-1, with TRBD1 matching 9 bases. Germline CDR1 and CDR2: KGHSH and LQKENI. The trim removed 0 bases at V and 1 base at J, leaving 3 bases unmatched. The CDR3 length is 16 residues. The CDR3: CASSPPSGQGNTEAFF. The CDR3 coding sequence is TGTGCCAGCTCACCACCATCGGGACAGGGGAACACTGAAGCTTTCTTT.